Given below is one T cell receptor (beta chain) in context. Its antigen is unknown. The PCR contained 60 Vbeta and 13 Jbeta primers. Here immunoSEQ multiplex PCR was the method, and the copy in TCRdb shows in-frame clones only, minus some. The sample holds more than 150,000 clones, about 80% seen once. The data belong to a study of cytomegalovirus exposure and HLA in healthy donors. Study-level results: Associated with HLA alleles at 0.05 false discovery rate in a later analysis were over 15,000 TCR beta sequences. Most sequenced TCRs were rare (though some public TCRs occurred in many donors). In a later analysis, a genetic analysis reported fewer productive-TCR N-insertions in an Asian-associated ancestry cluster than the cohort average.

V shed 0 bases, J shed 5 bases, and the junction held 6 bases outside the gene matches. Germline V lookup: CDR1 MGHRA, CDR2 YSYEKL. This CDR3 is built from 17 residues. The sequencing input was PBMCs. The source of this sequence is a man aged 18 to 35 in good health and CMV-seronegative. V and J are TRBV4-1 and TRBJ2-2, with TRBD2 identical over 10 bases. CDR3 region: CASSQDVLAGVTGELFF. DNA for the CDR3: TGCGCCAGCAGCCAAGATGTCCTAGCGGGAGTTACCGGGGAGCTGTTTTTT.